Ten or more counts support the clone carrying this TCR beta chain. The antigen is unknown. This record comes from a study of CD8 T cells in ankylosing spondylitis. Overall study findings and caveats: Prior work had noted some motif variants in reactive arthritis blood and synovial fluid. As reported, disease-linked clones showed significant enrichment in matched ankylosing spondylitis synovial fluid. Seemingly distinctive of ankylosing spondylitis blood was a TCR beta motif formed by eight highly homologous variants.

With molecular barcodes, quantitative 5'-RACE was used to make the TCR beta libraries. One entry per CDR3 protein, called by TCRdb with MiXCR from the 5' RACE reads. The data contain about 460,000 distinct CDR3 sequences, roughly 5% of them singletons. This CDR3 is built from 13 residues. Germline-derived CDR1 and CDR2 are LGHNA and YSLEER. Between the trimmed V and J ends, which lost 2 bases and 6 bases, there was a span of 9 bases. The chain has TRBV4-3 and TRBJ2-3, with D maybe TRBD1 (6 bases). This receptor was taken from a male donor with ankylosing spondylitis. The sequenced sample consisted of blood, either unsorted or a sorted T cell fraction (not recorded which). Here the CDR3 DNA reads TGCGCCAGCAGCCAACCCCAGGGGGATACGCAGTATTTT. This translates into CASSQPQGDTQYF.